This paragraph covers one T cell receptor beta chain sequence. What it binds is unknown. Germline CDR1 reads GTSNPN; CDR2 reads SVGIG (reference sequence). V trimming: 5 bases; J trimming: 6 bases; junction bases outside the gene matches: 3. CDR3 size: 11 residues. The repertoire was sequenced with immunoSEQ multiplex PCR; TCRdb's copy has only in-frame clones and lacks some. The sample lists more than 2,000,000 clones; 85% to 95% were seen once. The record originates from a study of shared clonotypes between healthy human individuals. General study results and limits: Rarefaction showed sorted-subset sequencing was incomplete despite large depth.

Sequenced sample: naive CD4+ T cells sorted from blood. The sample's subset: CD45RA+ positively selected. This TCR derives from a man in his late teens or twenties in good health. The chain has TRBV30 and TRBJ2-7; 8 bases are shared with TRBD1. CDR3 in DNA: TGTGCCTGGTCCACAGGGGGCGAGCAGTACTTC. Amino acids: CAWSTGGEQYF.